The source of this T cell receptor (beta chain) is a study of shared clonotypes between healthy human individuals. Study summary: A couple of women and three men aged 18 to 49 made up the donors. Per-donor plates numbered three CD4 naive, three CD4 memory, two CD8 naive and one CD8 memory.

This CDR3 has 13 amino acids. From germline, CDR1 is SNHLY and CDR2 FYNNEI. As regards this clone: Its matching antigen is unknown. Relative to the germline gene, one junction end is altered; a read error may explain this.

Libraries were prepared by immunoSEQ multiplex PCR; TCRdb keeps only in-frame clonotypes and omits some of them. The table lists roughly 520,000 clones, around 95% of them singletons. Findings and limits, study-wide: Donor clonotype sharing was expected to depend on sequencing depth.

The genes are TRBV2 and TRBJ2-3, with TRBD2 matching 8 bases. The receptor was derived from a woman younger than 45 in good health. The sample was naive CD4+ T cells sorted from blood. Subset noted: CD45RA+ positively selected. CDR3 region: CASKEFSSGAQNF. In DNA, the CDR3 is TGTGCCAGCAAGGAGTTTAGTAGCGGGGCCCAGAATTTT.